This record covers a single TCR beta chain. Its antigen is unidentified. TCRdb keeps only in-frame clones here, not all; method: immunoSEQ multiplex PCR. The data show about 280,000 clones, about 86% seen once. This sample stems from a study of cytomegalovirus exposure and HLA in healthy donors. V dropped 5 bases and J dropped 4; count of bases not matched to a gene: 4. Germline V lookup: CDR1 PRHDT, CDR2 FYEKMQ (reference sequence). The CDR3 runs 16 residues. Regarding the study as a whole: The TCR clusters that emerged in the first cohort tended, a later analysis found, to co-occur in the roughly 130 validation repertoires. In vitro confirmation showed three CMV-associated chains to be CMV antigen specific. For most TCR sequences rarity was the rule, although some public TCRs occurred in many donors.

Sequences were obtained from PBMCs. J is TRBJ2-2 and V is TRBV13; TRBD2 matches 13 bases. This clonotype was sampled from a woman between 18 and 29 years old in good health and CMV-seronegative. The CDR3 loop reads CASSLGTSGTTGELFF. In DNA, the CDR3 is TGTGCCAGCAGCCTGGGGACTAGCGGGACCACCGGGGAGCTGTTTTTT.